Detailed here is one T cell receptor beta chain. The sample comes from a study of neurological immune-mediated disorders. The team produced cDNA through 5'RACE using 10-nucleotide random UMIs. TCRdb reprocessed the 5' RACE reads with MiXCR, giving one entry per CDR3 protein. The sample lists roughly 48,000 distinct CDR3 sequences; roughly 26% were seen once. This CDR3 region has 13 residues. V shed 6 bases and J shed 4 bases, with 10 bases lying between them. Germline CDR1 is ENHRY and CDR2 is SYGVKD. Among the participants, healthy controls were blood bank volunteers in Maryland, USA. The unsorted libraries originated from 2 million PBMCs kept at -80 C.

V gene TRBV10-3 combines with J gene TRBJ2-1, with D possibly being TRBD1 (5 bases). Sequencing was carried out using PBMCs. The receptor's source is a woman between 70 and 85 years old in good health. CDR3 nucleotides: TGTGCCATCAGAGACACAGGATACAATGAGCAGTTCTTC. This encodes CAIRDTGYNEQFF.